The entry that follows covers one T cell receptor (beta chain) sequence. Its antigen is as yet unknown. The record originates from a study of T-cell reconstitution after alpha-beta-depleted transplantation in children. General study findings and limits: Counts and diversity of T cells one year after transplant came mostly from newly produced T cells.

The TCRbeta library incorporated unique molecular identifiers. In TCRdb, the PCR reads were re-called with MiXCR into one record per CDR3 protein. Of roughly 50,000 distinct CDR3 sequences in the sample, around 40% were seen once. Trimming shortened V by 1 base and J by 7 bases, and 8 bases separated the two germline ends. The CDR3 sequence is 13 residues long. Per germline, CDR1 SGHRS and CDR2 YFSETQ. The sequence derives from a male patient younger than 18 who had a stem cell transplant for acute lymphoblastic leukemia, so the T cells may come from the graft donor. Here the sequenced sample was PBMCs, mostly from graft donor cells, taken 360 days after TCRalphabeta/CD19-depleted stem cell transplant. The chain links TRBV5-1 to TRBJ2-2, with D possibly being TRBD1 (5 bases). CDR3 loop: CASSLMQGGELFF. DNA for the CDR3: TGCGCCAGCAGCTTGATGCAGGGCGGGGAGCTGTTTTTT.